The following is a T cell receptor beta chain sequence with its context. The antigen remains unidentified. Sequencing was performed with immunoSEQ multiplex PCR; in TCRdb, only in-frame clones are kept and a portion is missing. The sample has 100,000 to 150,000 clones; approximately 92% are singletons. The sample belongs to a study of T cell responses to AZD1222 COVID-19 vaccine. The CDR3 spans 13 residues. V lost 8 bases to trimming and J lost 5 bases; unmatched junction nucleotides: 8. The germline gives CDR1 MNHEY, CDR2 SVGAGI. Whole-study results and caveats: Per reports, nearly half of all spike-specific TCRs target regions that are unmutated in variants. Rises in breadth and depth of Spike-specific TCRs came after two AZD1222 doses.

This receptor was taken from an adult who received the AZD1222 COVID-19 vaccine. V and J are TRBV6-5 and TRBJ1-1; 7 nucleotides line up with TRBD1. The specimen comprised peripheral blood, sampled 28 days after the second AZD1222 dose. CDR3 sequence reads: CASHRQGRTEAFF. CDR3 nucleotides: TGTGCCAGCCATCGACAGGGTAGGACTGAAGCTTTCTTT.